The 17 T cell receptor beta chains reported below all come from one sample, sequenced in a study of memory CD8 T cells in hepatitis C reinfection (dated by TCRdb to 2016 to 2017). The time point label of this sample denotes: pre-reinfection, 55 to 20 weeks before reinfection detection. Sorted cells were sequenced directly ex vivo, without in vitro expansion prior to TCR sequencing. Library method: the immunoSEQ multiplex PCR assay. TCRdb holds this immuneACCESS table with in-frame rearrangements only. Some clones are missing; in checked studies, unresolved V genes explain under half, and the rest has no known cause. The sample records roughly 6,200 clones, 80% to 90% of which are singletons. The top ten clones comprise about 20% of the sample. Sample: naive CD8+ T cells sorted from blood. This specimen's cell subset or site label, interpreted: total naive CD8+CD45RO- T cells. The receptors were sampled from a man in his fifties or sixties with hepatitis C virus infection.

This clone is classed as medium-sized. This sequence joins TRBV7-9 and TRBJ2-5, with 8 bases that match TRBD1. The CDR3 is 14 amino acids. Trimming at V came to 2 bases and at J to 5 bases, leaving 4 bases not matched to a gene. In germline, CDR1 is SEHNR, CDR2 FQNEAQ (reference sequence). CDR3 amino acids: CASSLLQGEETQYF. The CDR3 nucleotides read TGTGCCAGCAGCTTATTACAGGGGGAGGAGACCCAGTACTTC.

In this sample, this clone turned up a few times. The chain combines TRBV27 with TRBJ2-5, with 10 bases fitting TRBD1. The germline CDR1 and CDR2 sequences are MNHEY and SMNVEV (reference sequence). The CDR3 contains 16 residues. The ends lost 5 bases at V and 3 bases at J; junction bases unmatched: 9. This CDR3 reads CASSPGFGTGEETQYF. CDR3 coding DNA: TGTGCCAGCAGTCCCGGGTTCGGGACAGGGGAAGAGACCCAGTACTTC.

The V gene is TRBV7-6, the J gene TRBJ1-1; a weak D match, TRBD1 (5 bases). This CDR3 is 13 amino acids long. Germline CDR1 SGHVS, CDR2 FNYEAQ. V was cut by 5 bases and J by 7 bases, with 14 bases left in between. The CDR3 is CASSATWGDEAFF. CDR3 sequence (DNA): TGTGCCAGCAGCGCCACCTGGGGCGATGAAGCTTTCTTT.

The CDR3 DNA follows: TGTGCCAGCAGCTCAGTAGCTGACAATGAGCAGTTCTTC. This translates into CASSSVADNEQFF. The chain uses TRBV7-3 and TRBJ2-1, with D unclear. Germline V gene sequence: CDR1 SGHTA, CDR2 FQGTGA. The CDR3 sequence is 13 residues long. V shed 4 bases and J shed 5 bases, with 9 bases lying between them.

This rearrangement joins TRBV5-5 to TRBJ2-7, with 12 nucleotides matching TRBD1. V dropped 3 bases and J dropped 6; count of bases not matched to a gene: 4. The CDR3 covers 14 residues. CDR1 and CDR2 from the germline V gene are SGHKS and YYEKEE (reference sequence). CDR3 in DNA: TGTGCCAGCAGCTCCGGGACAGGGGGCACCGAGCAGTACTTC. Translated: CASSSGTGGTEQYF. The full variable domain, with the rest looked up from reference TRBV5-5 and TRBJ2-7, is DAGVTQSPTHLIKTRGQQVTLRCSPISGHKSVSWYQQVLGQGPQFIFQYYEKEERGRGNFPDRFSARQFPNYSSELNVNALLLGDSALYLCASSSGTGGTEQYFGPGTRLTVT.

The V call is TRBV6-5, the J call TRBJ1-5; D gene unclear. Trimming shortened V by 6 bases and J by 3 bases, and 15 bases separated the two germline ends. CDR3 length: 15 amino acids. From germline, CDR1 is MNHEY and CDR2 SVGAGI. The DNA of the CDR3 is TGTGCCAGCAGCCCCGAGGCAGTGCCCAATCAGCCCCAGCATTTT. It is translated as CASSPEAVPNQPQHF.

The rearrangement uses TRBV27 and TRBJ2-3; the match to TRBD1 covers 9 bases. CDR3 size: 15 residues. Germline V CDR1 and CDR2: MNHEY, SMNVEV (reference sequence). V shed 6 bases, J shed 1 base, and the junction held 5 bases outside the gene matches. CDR3 sequence: CASSFRDRGTDTQYF. In DNA, the CDR3 is TGTGCCAGCAGCTTCCGGGACAGGGGCACAGATACGCAGTATTTT.

In DNA, the CDR3 is TGTGCCAGTAGTATGACAGGGTTCGAGCAGTACTTC. Translation: CASSMTGFEQYF. V and J are TRBV19 and TRBJ2-7, with TRBD1 matching 7 bases. V was pared by 3 bases and J by 6 bases, with 2 bases of the junction left unmatched. The germline V gene has CDR1 LNHDA and CDR2 SQIVND (reference sequence). The CDR3 contains 12 residues.

The chain has TRBV27 and TRBJ2-2; TRBD2 agrees at 13 bases. Germline V gene sequence: CDR1 MNHEY, CDR2 SMNVEV (reference sequence). Trimming cost V 7 bases and J 3 bases; bases outside gene matches: 2. CDR3 length: 15 residues. For the CDR3, the DNA is TGTGCCAGCACCGGACTAGCGGGAGACACCGGGGAGCTGTTTTTT. This gives the protein CASTGLAGDTGELFF.

The chain recombines TRBV7-6 with TRBJ2-5, with a possible D match to TRBD1 (6 bases). The CDR3 covers 19 residues. CDR1 SGHVS and CDR2 FNYEAQ come from the germline V gene. V lost 0 bases and J lost 5, with 25 bases in between. The CDR3 DNA reads TGTGCCAGCAGCTTAGCTGACTCAGGGGCCACAATCCTCAGGGAGACCCAGTACTTC. It yields the protein CASSLADSGATILRETQYF.

For this clone: Compared with germline, one end of the junction differs, possibly owing to a read error. The chain employs TRBV5-5 and TRBJ2-2; 10 bases map to TRBD2. CDR1 and CDR2 from the germline V gene are SGHKS and YYEKEE (reference sequence). The CDR3 is 17 amino acids. The CDR3: CASSQEIPSGRTGELFF. Here the CDR3 DNA reads TGCGCCAGCAGCCAAGAAATCCCTAGCGGGAGAACCGGGGAGCTGTTTTTT.

The chain uses TRBV28 and TRBJ2-1; TRBD2 aligns across 11 bases. The CDR3 spans 17 residues. Looked up from germline, CDR1 is MDHEN and CDR2 is SYDVKM. V dropped 3 bases and J dropped 5; count of bases not matched to a gene: 9. The CDR3 is CASSFPAGLADHNEQFF. DNA for the CDR3: TGTGCCAGCAGTTTCCCGGCGGGACTAGCGGACCACAATGAGCAGTTCTTC.

The J gene is TRBJ2-1, the V gene TRBV7-6; 11 bases are shared with TRBD1. The CDR3 sequence is 13 residues long. The ends lost 5 bases at V and 8 bases at J; junction bases unmatched: 2. Germline V gene lookup returns CDR1 SGHVS and CDR2 FNYEAQ. CDR3 residues: CASSPDRGHEQFF. CDR3 sequence (DNA): TGTGCCAGCAGCCCGGACAGGGGGCATGAGCAGTTCTTC.

The chain uses TRBV5-1 and TRBJ2-7, with a tentative D call TRBD1 (6 bases). Per the germline V gene, CDR1 is SGHRS and CDR2 is YFSETQ. CDR3 size: 14 residues. V dropped 0 bases and J dropped 3 bases, with 10 bases sitting between them. The CDR3 region is CASSLAGQNYEQYF. The CDR3 DNA reads TGCGCCAGCAGCTTGGCCGGACAGAACTACGAGCAGTACTTC.

This chain connects TRBV9 to TRBJ2-1, with a possible D match to TRBD2 (6 bases). The CDR3 has 15 amino acids. Germline values: CDR1 SGDLS, CDR2 YYNGEE. Trimming pared 0 bases from V and 5 bases from J, leaving 12 bases between. The CDR3 DNA reads TGTGCCAGCAGCGTAGGTAGCGGACTCCACAATGAGCAGTTCTTC. Translated, it gives CASSVGSGLHNEQFF.

The chain joins TRBV27 to TRBJ2-1; 7 bases align to TRBD2. This CDR3 is 14 amino acids long. The germline V gene has CDR1 MNHEY and CDR2 SMNVEV (reference sequence). The V gene end was trimmed by 2 bases and the J gene end by 8 bases; junction bases not matched to a gene: 6. The CDR3 loop reads CASSLAGAPHEQFF. The CDR3 DNA follows: TGTGCCAGCAGTTTAGCGGGAGCCCCTCATGAGCAGTTCTTC.

This chain links TRBV13 with TRBJ2-7; 12 bases map to TRBD2. The CDR3 is made up of 15 amino acids. Germline V gives CDR1 PRHDT, CDR2 FYEKMQ (reference sequence). V was pared by 8 bases and J by 4 bases, with 9 bases of the junction left unmatched. CDR3 nucleotide sequence: TGTGCCAGCTCCGGCCTAGCGGGAGGGGTGTACGAGCAGTACTTC. Its translation is CASSGLAGGVYEQYF.